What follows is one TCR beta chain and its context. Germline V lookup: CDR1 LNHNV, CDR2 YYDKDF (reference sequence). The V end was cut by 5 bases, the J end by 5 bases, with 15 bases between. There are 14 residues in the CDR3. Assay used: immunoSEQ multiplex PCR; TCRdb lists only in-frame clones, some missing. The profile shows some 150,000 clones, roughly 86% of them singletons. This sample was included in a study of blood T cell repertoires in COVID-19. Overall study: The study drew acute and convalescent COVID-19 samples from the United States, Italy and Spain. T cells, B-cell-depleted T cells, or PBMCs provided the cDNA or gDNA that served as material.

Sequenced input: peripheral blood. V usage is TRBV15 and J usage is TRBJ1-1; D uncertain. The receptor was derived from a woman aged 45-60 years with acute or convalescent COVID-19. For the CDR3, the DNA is TGTGCCACCAGCCCCGGGAGGCGGGTGACTGAAGCTTTCTTT. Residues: CATSPGRRVTEAFF.